This TCR beta chain came from a study of human T cells and chemical hapten exposure. MiXCR, run by TCRdb on the RACE reads, gives a single entry per CDR3 protein. The sample shows around 99,000 distinct CDR3 sequences, more than 7% of them seen only once. As to time point: patch test 2, 6 weeks after DPC sensitization. Treatment: therapeutic diphenylcyclopropenone sensitization with weekly scalp DPC. This clonotype was recorded at least ten times. Germline CDR1 is MDHEN and CDR2 is SYDVKM. The CDR3 runs 15 residues. J lost 6 bases, V lost 5 bases, and 6 bases had no gene match. The starting material was whole blood, obtained in connection with sensitization to the hapten diphenylcyclopropenone (DPC). The rearrangement joins TRBV28 to TRBJ2-2; 10 bases agree with TRBD1. This sequence was found in a woman in her thirties or forties with alopecia areata. Some clones in this sample may be carry-over from other donors' samples. The CDR3, as DNA: TGTGCCAGCAGTACCGGACAGGGGGATCCCGGGGAGCTGTTTTTT. It translates to CASSTGQGDPGELFF. Looking up the rest from reference TRBV28 and TRBJ2-2 gives the full variable domain: DVKVTQSSRYLVKRTGEKVFLECVQDMDHENMFWYRQDPGLGLRLIYFSYDVKMKEKGDIPEGYSVSREKKERFSLILESASTNQTSMYLCASSTGQGDPGELFFGEGSRLTVL.